This T cell receptor (beta chain) came from a study of blood T cell dynamics during melanoma immunotherapy. At the level of the study: Metastatic melanoma patients received first-line pembrolizumab or nivolumab plus ipilimumab. Regarding the study as a whole: Disease-control patients' PBMC repertoires became either more clonal or more diverse at W3.

Time point defined: pre-treatment baseline. Response was assessed by RECIST 1.1 at 12 weeks, except a couple of rapid progressors. Patients with prior systemic cancer treatment, concomitant immunosuppressants, or other active malignancies were excluded. Produced via immunoSEQ multiplex PCR; TCRdb's table is partial and in-frame only. Of 9,500 to 13,000 clones listed, 88% are singletons. Germline loops: CDR1 KGHSH, CDR2 LQKENI. Trimming left V 3 bases short and J 5 bases short, with 13 bases between. The CDR3 runs to 14 residues. A word on this clone: What it binds is unknown.

The clonotype originates from a human donor with melanoma. This sample comprised blood, obtained from a patient treated with checkpoint blockade. This rearrangement joins TRBV18 to TRBJ2-5, with D maybe TRBD2 (5 bases). Here the CDR3 reads CASSPEATGETQYF. The CDR3 DNA sequence: TGTGCCAGCTCACCCGAGGCGACGGGGGAGACCCAGTACTTC.